These T cell receptor beta chains were read from a single sample in a study of blood T cell repertoires in COVID-19. Measured with immunoSEQ multiplex PCR; TCRdb has only the in-frame clones, and not every one. The data show a few hundred thousand clones, with around 80% seen just once and about 5.1% held by the top ten. Sequencing used peripheral blood. The source of these receptors is a woman aged 55-69 years who had recovered from COVID-19. Each CDR3 is given with its conserved first and last residue. The order of the fields is clone size, V gene, J gene, D gene, CDR3 protein, CDR3 DNA. The D gene is left open where the match is weak. Clone size, where shown, is once, few, many, or a class for clones that have expanded.

abundance: -; v_gene: TRBV5-1; j_gene: TRBJ1-4; d_gene: -; CDR3aa: CASSFGLGATNEKLFF; CDR3nt: TGCGCCAGCAGCTTCGGTCTCGGTGCAACTAATGAAAAACTGTTTTTT
abundance: -; v_gene: TRBV19; j_gene: TRBJ2-3; d_gene: -; CDR3aa: CASSIRGTSTDTQYF; CDR3nt: TGTGCCAGTAGTATACGAGGGACTAGCACAGATACGCAGTATTTT
abundance: -; v_gene: TRBV30; j_gene: TRBJ1-3; d_gene: -; CDR3aa: CAWAWAGTGRNTIYF; CDR3nt: TGTGCCTGGGCCTGGGCCGGGACTGGGCGAAACACCATATATTTT
abundance: -; v_gene: TRBV5-4; j_gene: TRBJ1-2; d_gene: -; CDR3aa: CASSEDSYYGYTF; CDR3nt: TGTGCCAGCAGCGAGGACAGTTATTATGGCTACACCTTC
abundance: -; v_gene: TRBV10-3; j_gene: TRBJ2-7; d_gene: -; CDR3aa: CAISVRDSYEQYF; CDR3nt: TGTGCCATCAGTGTGCGAGACAGCTACGAGCAGTACTTC
abundance: -; v_gene: TRBV25-1; j_gene: TRBJ1-2; d_gene: TRBD1; CDR3aa: CASSDDGQGAYGYTF; CDR3nt: TGTGCCAGCAGTGACGATGGACAGGGGGCCTATGGCTACACCTTC
abundance: -; v_gene: TRBV29-1; j_gene: TRBJ2-1; d_gene: TRBD2; CDR3aa: CSVSSSGGRNEQFF; CDR3nt: TGCAGCGTTTCCAGCAGCGGGGGTAGGAATGAGCAGTTCTTC
abundance: -; v_gene: TRBV5-1; j_gene: TRBJ2-1; d_gene: TRBD1; CDR3aa: CASSLGDSTYNEQFF; CDR3nt: TGCGCCAGCAGCTTAGGGGACAGCACATACAATGAGCAGTTCTTC
abundance: -; v_gene: TRBV11-3; j_gene: TRBJ1-4; d_gene: -; CDR3aa: CASSKNGEKLFF; CDR3nt: TGTGCCAGCAGTAAGAACGGGGAAAAACTGTTTTTT
abundance: few; v_gene: TRBV5-6; j_gene: TRBJ1-2; d_gene: -; CDR3aa: CASRIQVSYGYTF; CDR3nt: TGTGCCAGCAGGATACAGGTTTCCTATGGCTACACCTTC
abundance: -; v_gene: TRBV5-4; j_gene: TRBJ2-3; d_gene: -; CDR3aa: CASSLASGADTQYF; CDR3nt: TGTGCCAGCAGCTTGGCCTCGGGAGCCGATACGCAGTATTTT
abundance: -; v_gene: TRBV7-8; j_gene: TRBJ2-7; d_gene: TRBD1; CDR3aa: CASSFETGGWEQYF; CDR3nt: TGTGCCAGCAGCTTTGAGACAGGGGGCTGGGAGCAGTACTTC
abundance: -; v_gene: TRBV5-1; j_gene: TRBJ1-4; d_gene: -; CDR3aa: CASSLWGPGEKLFF; CDR3nt: TGCGCCAGCAGCTTGTGGGGGCCGGGTGAAAAACTGTTTTTT
abundance: -; v_gene: TRBV27; j_gene: TRBJ2-7; d_gene: -; CDR3aa: CASSFRGAGLSYEQYF; CDR3nt: TGTGCCAGCAGTTTCCGCGGTGCGGGCCTCTCCTACGAGCAGTACTTC
abundance: -; v_gene: TRBV6-1; j_gene: TRBJ1-2; d_gene: TRBD1; CDR3aa: CASSDRDSYGYTF; CDR3nt: TGTGCCAGCAGTGACCGGGACAGCTATGGCTACACCTTC
abundance: -; v_gene: TRBV30; j_gene: TRBJ2-1; d_gene: -; CDR3aa: CAWSFSPANEQFF; CDR3nt: TGTGCCTGGAGTTTCAGTCCTGCCAATGAGCAGTTCTTC
abundance: -; v_gene: TRBV11-2; j_gene: TRBJ2-1; d_gene: TRBD2; CDR3aa: CASSSYPGAGDNEQFF; CDR3nt: TGTGCCAGCAGCTCTTATCCTGGGGCGGGGGACAATGAGCAGTTCTTC
abundance: -; v_gene: TRBV5-1; j_gene: TRBJ1-2; d_gene: -; CDR3aa: CASSLQGDYGYTF; CDR3nt: TGCGCCAGCAGCTTACAGGGCGACTATGGCTACACCTTC
abundance: -; v_gene: TRBV13; j_gene: TRBJ2-5; d_gene: TRBD2; CDR3aa: CASSLVVGLSETQYF; CDR3nt: TGTGCCAGCAGCTTAGTTGTGGGACTATCTGAGACCCAGTACTTC
abundance: -; v_gene: TRBV10-3; j_gene: TRBJ2-2; d_gene: -; CDR3aa: CAIRHPGDTGPGELFF; CDR3nt: TGTGCCATCAGGCATCCTGGGGACACGGGTCCCGGGGAGCTGTTTTTT
abundance: -; v_gene: TRBV9; j_gene: TRBJ2-5; d_gene: -; CDR3aa: CASSVGQQETQYF; CDR3nt: TGTGCCAGCAGCGTAGGACAGCAAGAGACCCAGTACTTC
abundance: -; v_gene: TRBV23-1; j_gene: TRBJ2-1; d_gene: TRBD2; CDR3aa: CASSLPGGTEQFF; CDR3nt: TGCGCCAGCAGTCTTCCGGGAGGGACAGAGCAGTTCTTC
abundance: few; v_gene: TRBV24-1; j_gene: TRBJ2-7; d_gene: TRBD1; CDR3aa: CATSDPRDRAGEQYF; CDR3nt: TGTGCCACCAGTGATCCCCGGGACAGGGCCGGCGAGCAGTACTTC
abundance: -; v_gene: TRBV5-1; j_gene: TRBJ2-7; d_gene: -; CDR3aa: CASSLVGGGDYEQYF; CDR3nt: TGCGCCAGCAGCTTGGTTGGAGGCGGGGACTACGAGCAGTACTTC